This T cell receptor (beta chain) was sequenced during a study of tumor-infiltrating lymphocytes in oesophageal squamous cell carcinoma. The CDR3 has 12 amino acids. Germline V gene lookup returns CDR1 LGHNA and CDR2 YSLEER. TCRdb reanalysed the PCR reads using MiXCR and keeps one entry per CDR3 protein. The sample carries 15,000 to 20,000 distinct CDR3 sequences, 40% to 45% recorded once. The chain combines TRBV4-3 with TRBJ2-5; D is ambiguous. Matching the DNA end better, TRBJ2-1 makes the J call doubtful. The origin of this receptor is a female donor with esophageal squamous cell carcinoma. Source material: blood. CDR3 amino acids: CASSQENNEQFF. CDR3 nucleotide sequence: TGCGCCAGCAGCCAAGAAAACAATGAGCAGTTCTTC.